The 14 T cell receptor beta chains below all came from one sample that was sequenced in a study of T cells after yellow fever vaccination. TCRdb re-called the 5' RACE reads with MiXCR, one entry per CDR3 protein. The table records 230,000 or so distinct CDR3 sequences, roughly 4% of them present only once. Sequences were derived from PBMCs, sampled 15 days after the yellow fever booster vaccination. These receptors were collected from a man aged 18 to 35 who received the YFV17D yellow fever vaccine.

This clonotype was counted many times. The chain uses TRBV7-2 and TRBJ2-3, with TRBD2 matching over 7 bases. Germline-derived CDR1 and CDR2 are SGHTA and FQGNSA. With 4 bases clipped from V and 11 bases from J, the junction kept 9 bases outside the gene matches. This CDR3 region has 13 residues. The CDR3 nucleotides are TGTGCCAGCAGCTCTAAACCGGGGGGTGGGCAGTATTTT. The encoded protein is CASSSKPGGGQYF.

This clonotype was seen repeatedly, ten times or more. V and J are TRBV20-1 and TRBJ1-2; 9 bases fit TRBD1. The CDR3 has 16 amino acids. The trim removed 0 bases at V and 2 bases at J, leaving 7 bases unmatched. Germline V CDR1 and CDR2: DFQATT, SNEGSKA (reference sequence). The CDR3 nucleotides read TGCAGTGCTAGAGATCGAACGACAGGGGGAAACTATGGCTACACCTTC. This codes for CSARDRTTGGNYGYTF.

This clonotype was counted at least ten times. The chain carries TRBV18 and TRBJ2-7, with 10 bases that match TRBD1. The J segment lost 7 bases and the V segment lost 1 base, leaving 4 bases of the junction unmatched. This CDR3 is 14 amino acids long. From germline, CDR1 is KGHSH and CDR2 LQKENI. Here the CDR3 reads CASSPRQGAREQYV. CDR3 in DNA: TGTGCCAGCTCACCACGACAGGGGGCGCGGGAGCAGTACGTC.

This clonotype was seen a handful of times. The chain links TRBV5-6 to TRBJ2-3; no clear D. Germline values: CDR1 SGHDT, CDR2 YYEEEE. V lost 4 bases and J lost 7, with 13 bases in between. This CDR3 region has 13 residues. CDR3 in DNA: TGTGCCAGCAGCAAAAGAAGGGTTTATACGCAGTATTTT. Its protein is CASSKRRVYTQYF. Supplemented by reference TRBV5-6 and TRBJ2-3, the full variable domain reads DAGVTQSPTHLIKTRGQQVTLRCSPKSGHDTVSWYQQALGQGPQFIFQYYEEEERQRGNFPDRFSGHQFPNYSSELNVNALLLGDSALYLCASSKRRVYTQYFGPGTRLTVL.

This clonotype was seen repeatedly, ten times or more. The chain joins TRBV15 to TRBJ2-7, with 7 bases lining up with TRBD2. Germline loops: CDR1 LNHNV, CDR2 YYDKDF (reference sequence). CDR3 size: 15 residues. V was clipped by 1 base and J by 4 bases; unmatched bases: 7. The CDR3 DNA sequence: TGTGCCACCAGCAGAGGCAGGGAGCGGGGATACGAGCAGTACTTC. It translates to CATSRGRERGYEQYF. The full variable domain, its missing parts supplied by reference TRBV15 and TRBJ2-7, is DAMVIQNPRYQVTQFGKPVTLSCSQTLNHNVMYWYQQKSSQAPKLLFHYYDKDFNNEADTPDNFQSRRPNTSFCFLDIRSPGLGDTAMYLCATSRGRERGYEQYFGPGTRLTVT.

This clonotype was recorded many times. This sequence joins TRBV6-5 and TRBJ2-3; D possibly uses TRBD1 or TRBD2 (5 bases each). V lost 0 bases, J lost 3 bases, and 13 bases lay in between. CDR3 size: 16 residues. Per germline, CDR1 MNHEY and CDR2 SVGAGI. CDR3 region: CASSYSPGWGTDTQYF. The CDR3 DNA is TGTGCCAGCAGTTACTCCCCGGGGTGGGGGACAGATACGCAGTATTTT.

This clonotype was seen repeatedly, ten times or more. This chain links TRBV11-1 with TRBJ1-6; weak D call: TRBD1 (5 bases). The V end lost 1 base, the J end lost 8 bases, and 12 bases lay between the germline ends. Germline CDR1 SGHAT, CDR2 FQDESV (reference sequence). The CDR3 is 15 amino acids. The CDR3 region is CASSLEAGHYSPLHF. CDR3 nucleotides: TGTGCCAGCAGCTTAGAGGCTGGACATTATTCACCCCTCCACTTT.

There are many counts of this clonotype. The chain links TRBV5-6 to TRBJ2-5; perhaps TRBD2 as D (7 bases). Germline CDR1 and CDR2: SGHDT and YYEEEE. The CDR3 runs to 14 residues. V shed 4 bases and J shed 5 bases, with 15 bases lying between them. The CDR3 reads CASSPARGAETQYF. The DNA of the CDR3 is TGTGCCAGCAGCCCGGCTCGGGGGGCGGAGACCCAGTACTTC.

This clonotype was counted ten times or more. V is TRBV6-2 or TRBV6-3 and J is TRBJ2-2, with D unresolved. V lost 0 bases and J lost 4, with 6 bases in between. Per germline, CDR1 MNHEY and CDR2 SVGEGT. CDR3 size: 14 residues. The CDR3 DNA follows: TGTGCCAGCAGTTACTCACTTCCCACCGGGGAGCTGTTTTTT. Its translation: CASSYSLPTGELFF.

This clonotype was detected ten times or more. The genes are TRBV5-1 and TRBJ2-1; 7 positions agree with TRBD2. The CDR3 consists of 15 residues. Germline CDR1 reads SGHRS; CDR2 reads YFSETQ. V lost 1 base to trimming and J lost 6 bases; unmatched junction nucleotides: 7. The CDR3 region has the DNA TGCGCCAGCAGCTTGTCACTAGCGCAGTCCAATGAGCAGTTCTTC. This codes for CASSLSLAQSNEQFF.

In its sample, this clonotype was seen once. V usage is TRBV6-4 and J usage is TRBJ1-1, with D perhaps matching TRBD1 (6 bases). The CDR3 sequence is 18 residues long. Germline CDR1 is MRHNA and CDR2 is SNTAGT. V lost 3 bases and J lost 5, with 25 bases in between. The CDR3 bases are TGTGCCAGCAGTGAGGGGGGGATGGGGGCCTCGGGTAGGACTGAAGCTTTCTTT. It translates to CASSEGGMGASGRTEAFF.

There are many counts of this clonotype. The chain combines TRBV12-3 or TRBV12-4 with TRBJ1-4; D uncertain. The length of the CDR3 is 14 residues. The V gene lost 3 bases and the J gene lost 8 bases, with 13 bases spanning the gap. CDR3 sequence (DNA): TGTGCCAGCAGTTTGGAGGCCGGAGGGGAAAAACTGTTTTTT. Translated: CASSLEAGGEKLFF.

V and J are TRBV21-1 and TRBJ1-1. TRBV21-1 has pseudogene status. The CDR3 sequence is 14 residues long. For the CDR3, the DNA is TGTGCCAGCAGCAAAGGGCCAAAGAACACTGAAGCTTTCTTT. This gives the protein CASSKGPKNTEAFF.

This clonotype was found many times. As DNA, the CDR3 is TGCGCCAGCCAACTCTCCACAGATACGCAGTATTTT. Translation: CASQLSTDTQYF. The rearrangement uses TRBV5-1 and TRBJ2-3; unclear D gene. Trimming took 7 bases from V and 2 from J, leaving 8 bases between them. Germline lookup yields CDR1 SGHRS and CDR2 YFSETQ. The CDR3 loop spans 12 amino acids.